This record covers a single T cell receptor beta chain. This sample is part of a study of blood T cell repertoires in COVID-19. Study-level background: Sites across the United States, Italy and Spain contributed samples from acute and convalescent COVID-19. PBMCs, B-cell-depleted T cells, or T cells provided the cDNA or gDNA that made up the material.

V shed 5 bases and J 4 bases; nucleotides not matched to a gene: 2. CDR1 is MNHEY, CDR2 SVGEGT, per germline. The CDR3 sequence is 13 residues long. Study processing details: Counts of nucleated cells, estimated from reference gene primer amplification, were obtained. Data came from immunoSEQ multiplex PCR; TCRdb stores just in-frame clones and leaves some out. Clone size and V and J calls were adopted from that table, with D and trimming inferred from the DNA. The table has under 100,000 clones, about 89% seen once; the top ten hold 4.5% to 6.5%. One Seattle source followed patients from active infection through their disease course.

Sequencing was carried out using peripheral blood. This sequence originates from a man aged 55 to 70 with COVID-19, enrolled during active disease. The chain joins TRBV6-2 or TRBV6-3 to TRBJ2-1; 7 nucleotides line up with TRBD1. This CDR3 is CASSGTDYNEQFF. The CDR3 DNA follows: TGTGCCAGCAGTGGGACAGATTACAATGAGCAGTTCTTC.